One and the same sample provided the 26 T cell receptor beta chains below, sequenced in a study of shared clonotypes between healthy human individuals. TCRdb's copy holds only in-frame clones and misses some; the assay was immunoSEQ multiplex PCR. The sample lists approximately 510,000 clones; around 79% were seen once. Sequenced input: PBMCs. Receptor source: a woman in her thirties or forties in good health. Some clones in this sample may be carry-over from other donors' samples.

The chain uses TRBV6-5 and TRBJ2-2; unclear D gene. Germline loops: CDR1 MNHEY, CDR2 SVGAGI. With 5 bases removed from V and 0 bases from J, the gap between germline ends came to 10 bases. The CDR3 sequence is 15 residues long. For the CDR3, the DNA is TGTGCCAGCAGTCCTTCATTAGCGAACACCGGGGAGCTGTTTTTT. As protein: CASSPSLANTGELFF.

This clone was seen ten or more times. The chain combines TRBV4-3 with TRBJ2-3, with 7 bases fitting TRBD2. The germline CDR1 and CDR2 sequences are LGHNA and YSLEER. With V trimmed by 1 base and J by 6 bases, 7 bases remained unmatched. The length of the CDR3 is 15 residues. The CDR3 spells CASSQGRGAGDTQYF. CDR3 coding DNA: TGCGCCAGCAGCCAAGGTCGGGGAGCGGGGGATACGCAGTATTTT.

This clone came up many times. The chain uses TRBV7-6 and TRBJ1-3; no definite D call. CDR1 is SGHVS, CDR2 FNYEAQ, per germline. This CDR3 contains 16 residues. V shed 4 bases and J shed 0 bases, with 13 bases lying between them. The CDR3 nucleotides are TGTGCCAGCAGCTGGTTGGTTCGGGGCTCTGGAAACACCATATATTTT. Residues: CASSWLVRGSGNTIYF.

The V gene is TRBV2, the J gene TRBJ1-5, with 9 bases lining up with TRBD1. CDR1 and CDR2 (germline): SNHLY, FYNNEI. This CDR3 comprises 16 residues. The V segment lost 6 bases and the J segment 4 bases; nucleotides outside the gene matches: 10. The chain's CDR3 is CASRKMGQGGNQPQHF. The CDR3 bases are TGTGCCAGCAGGAAAATGGGACAGGGTGGAAATCAGCCCCAGCATTTT.

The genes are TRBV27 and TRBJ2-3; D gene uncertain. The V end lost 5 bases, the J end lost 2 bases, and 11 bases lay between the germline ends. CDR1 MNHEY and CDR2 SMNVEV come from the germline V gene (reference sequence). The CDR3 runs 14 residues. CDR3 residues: CASSIRSHTDTQYF. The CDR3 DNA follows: TGTGCCAGCAGTATTAGATCACACACAGATACGCAGTATTTT.

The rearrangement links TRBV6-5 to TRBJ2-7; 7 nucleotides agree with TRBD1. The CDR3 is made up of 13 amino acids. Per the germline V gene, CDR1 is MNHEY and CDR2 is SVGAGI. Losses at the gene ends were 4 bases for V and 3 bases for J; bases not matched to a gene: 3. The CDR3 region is CASSFYRGYEQYF. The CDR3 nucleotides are TGTGCCAGCAGTTTTTACAGGGGCTACGAGCAGTACTTC.

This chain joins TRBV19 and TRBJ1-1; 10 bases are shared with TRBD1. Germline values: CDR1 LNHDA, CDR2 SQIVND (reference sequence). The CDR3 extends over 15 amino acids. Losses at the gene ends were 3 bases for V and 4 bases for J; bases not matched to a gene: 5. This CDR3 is CASSIPGQGGTEAFF. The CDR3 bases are TGTGCCAGTAGTATCCCTGGACAGGGGGGCACTGAAGCTTTCTTT.

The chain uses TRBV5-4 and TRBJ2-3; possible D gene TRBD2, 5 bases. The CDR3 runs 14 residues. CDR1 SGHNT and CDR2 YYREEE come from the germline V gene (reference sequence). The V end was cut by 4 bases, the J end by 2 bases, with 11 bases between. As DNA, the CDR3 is TGTGCCAGCAGCGTATCCGGGAACACAGATACGCAGTATTTT. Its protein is CASSVSGNTDTQYF.

Written as DNA, the CDR3 is TGTGCCAGCAGCTTAGGGGAAGGACTAGCGGCCAATGAGCAGTTCTTC. Protein product: CASSLGEGLAANEQFF. The rearrangement joins TRBV7-9 to TRBJ2-1; TRBD2 matches at 10 bases. The CDR3 has 16 amino acids. Germline CDR1 SEHNR, CDR2 FQNEAQ (reference sequence). Losses at the gene ends were 1 base for V and 6 bases for J; bases not matched to a gene: 6.

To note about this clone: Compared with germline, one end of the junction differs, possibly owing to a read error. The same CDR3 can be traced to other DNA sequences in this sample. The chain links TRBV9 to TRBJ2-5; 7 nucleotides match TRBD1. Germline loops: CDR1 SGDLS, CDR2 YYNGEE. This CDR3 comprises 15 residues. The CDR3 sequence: CASSVVSGGQETQYF. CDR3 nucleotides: TGTGCTAGCAGCGTAGTTTCAGGGGGCCAAGAGACCCAGTACTTC.

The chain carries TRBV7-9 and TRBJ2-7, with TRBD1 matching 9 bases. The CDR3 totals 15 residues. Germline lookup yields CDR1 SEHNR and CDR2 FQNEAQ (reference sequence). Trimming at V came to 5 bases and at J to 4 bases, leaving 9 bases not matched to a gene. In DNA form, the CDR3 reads TGTGCCAGCAGCCGATCCCGGACAGGGGTGTACGAGCAGTACTTC. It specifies CASSRSRTGVYEQYF.

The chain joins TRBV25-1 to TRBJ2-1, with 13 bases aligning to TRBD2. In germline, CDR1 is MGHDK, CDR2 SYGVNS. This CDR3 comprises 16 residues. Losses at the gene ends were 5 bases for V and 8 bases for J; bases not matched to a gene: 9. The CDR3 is CASSIHTSGRAHEQFF. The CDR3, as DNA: TGTGCCAGCAGTATCCATACTAGCGGGAGGGCCCATGAGCAGTTCTTC.

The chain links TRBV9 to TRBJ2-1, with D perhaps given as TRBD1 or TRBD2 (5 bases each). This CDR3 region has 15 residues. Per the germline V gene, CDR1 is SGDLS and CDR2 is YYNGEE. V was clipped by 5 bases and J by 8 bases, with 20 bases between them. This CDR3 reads CASRVNRGPDDEQFF. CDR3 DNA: TGTGCCAGCAGGGTAAACCGGGGCCCCGACGATGAGCAGTTCTTC.

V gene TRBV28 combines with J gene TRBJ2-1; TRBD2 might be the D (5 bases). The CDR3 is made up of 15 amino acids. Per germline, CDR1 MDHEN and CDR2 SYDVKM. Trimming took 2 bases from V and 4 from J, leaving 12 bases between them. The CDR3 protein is CASSLAQLVYNEQFF. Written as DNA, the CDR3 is TGTGCCAGCAGTTTAGCTCAACTAGTTTACAATGAGCAGTTCTTC.

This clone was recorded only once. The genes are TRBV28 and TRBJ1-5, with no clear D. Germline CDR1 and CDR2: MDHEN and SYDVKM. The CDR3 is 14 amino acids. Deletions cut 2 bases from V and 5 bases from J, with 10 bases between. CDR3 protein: CASSLIETDQPQHF. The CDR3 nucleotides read TGTGCCAGCAGTTTAATTGAGACGGATCAGCCCCAGCATTTT.

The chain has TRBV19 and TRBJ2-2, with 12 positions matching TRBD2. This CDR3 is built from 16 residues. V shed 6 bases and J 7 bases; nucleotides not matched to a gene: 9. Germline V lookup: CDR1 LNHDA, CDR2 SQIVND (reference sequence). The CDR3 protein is CASRSGLAGVGGELFF. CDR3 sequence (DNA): TGTGCCAGTAGATCGGGACTAGCGGGCGTGGGCGGGGAGCTGTTTTTT.

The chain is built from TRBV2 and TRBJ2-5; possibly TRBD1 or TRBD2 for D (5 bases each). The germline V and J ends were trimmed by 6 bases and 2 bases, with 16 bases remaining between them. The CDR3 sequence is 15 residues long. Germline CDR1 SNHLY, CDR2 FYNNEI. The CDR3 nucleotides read TGTGCCAGCAGGGTTAGGGGAGCGCCACAAGAGACCCAGTACTTC. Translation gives CASRVRGAPQETQYF. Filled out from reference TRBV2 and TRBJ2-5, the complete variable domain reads EPEVTQTPSHQVTQMGQEVILRCVPISNHLYFYWYRQILGQKVEFLVSFYNNEISEKSEIFDDQFSVERPDGSNFTLKIRSTKLEDSAMYFCASRVRGAPQETQYFGPGTRLLVL.

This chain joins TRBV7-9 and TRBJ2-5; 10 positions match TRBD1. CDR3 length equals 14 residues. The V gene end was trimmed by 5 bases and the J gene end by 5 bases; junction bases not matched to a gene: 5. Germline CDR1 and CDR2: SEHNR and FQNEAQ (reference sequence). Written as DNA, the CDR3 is TGTGCCAGCAGCCCGGGACAGGGGTTGGAGACCCAGTACTTC. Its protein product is CASSPGQGLETQYF.

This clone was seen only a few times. The DNA of the CDR3 is TGTGCCTGCCTTGTCAGTAACTATGGCTACACCTTC. Amino acids: CACLVSNYGYTF. The chain joins TRBV30 to TRBJ1-2; the D is unclear. The CDR3 has 12 residues. The V end was cut by 6 bases, the J end by 1 base, with 9 bases between. Germline loops: CDR1 GTSNPN, CDR2 SVGIG (reference sequence).

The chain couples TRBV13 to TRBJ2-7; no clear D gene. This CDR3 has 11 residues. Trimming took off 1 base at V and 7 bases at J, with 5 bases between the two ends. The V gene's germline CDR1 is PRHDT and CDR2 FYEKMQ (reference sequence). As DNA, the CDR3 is TGTGCCAGCAGCTTAGTGGGGGAGCAGTACTTC. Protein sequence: CASSLVGEQYF.

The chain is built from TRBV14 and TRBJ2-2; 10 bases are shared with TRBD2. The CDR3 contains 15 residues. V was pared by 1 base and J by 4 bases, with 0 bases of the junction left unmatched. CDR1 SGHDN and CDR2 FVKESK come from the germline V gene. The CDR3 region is CASSQASGSTGELFF. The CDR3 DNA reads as TGTGCCAGCAGCCAAGCTAGCGGGAGCACCGGGGAGCTGTTTTTT.

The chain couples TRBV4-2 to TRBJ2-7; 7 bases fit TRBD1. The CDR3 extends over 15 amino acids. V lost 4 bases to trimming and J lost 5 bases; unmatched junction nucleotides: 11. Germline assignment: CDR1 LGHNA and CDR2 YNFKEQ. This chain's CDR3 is CASSPRRQGTDEQYF. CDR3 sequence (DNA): TGTGCCAGCAGCCCGCGTCGACAGGGTACGGACGAGCAGTACTTC.

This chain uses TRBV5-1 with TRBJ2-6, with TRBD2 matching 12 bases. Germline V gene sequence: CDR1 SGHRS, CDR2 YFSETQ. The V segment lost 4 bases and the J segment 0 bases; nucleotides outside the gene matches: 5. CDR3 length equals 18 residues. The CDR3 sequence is CASSETTSGSSGANVLTF. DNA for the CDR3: TGCGCCAGCAGCGAAACGACTAGCGGGAGCTCTGGGGCCAACGTCCTGACTTTC.

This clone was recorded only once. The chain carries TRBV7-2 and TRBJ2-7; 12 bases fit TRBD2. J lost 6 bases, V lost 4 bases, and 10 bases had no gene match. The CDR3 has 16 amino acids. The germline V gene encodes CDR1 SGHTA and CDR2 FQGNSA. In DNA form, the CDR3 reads TGTGCCAGCAGCTCCCAATCGACTAGCGGGAGTGGCGAGCAGTACTTC. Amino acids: CASSSQSTSGSGEQYF. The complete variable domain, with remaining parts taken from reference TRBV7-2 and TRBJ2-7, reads GAGVSQSPSNKVTEKGKDVELRCDPISGHTALYWYRQSLGQGLEFLIYFQGNSAPDKSGLPSDRFSAERTGGSVSTLTIQRTQQEDSAVYLCASSSQSTSGSGEQYFGPGTRLTVT.

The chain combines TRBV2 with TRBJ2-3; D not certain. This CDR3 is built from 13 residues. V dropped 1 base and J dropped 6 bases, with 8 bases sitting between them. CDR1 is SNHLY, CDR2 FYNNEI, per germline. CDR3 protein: CASSEGVGDTQYF. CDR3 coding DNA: TGTGCCAGCAGTGAAGGGGTGGGGGATACGCAGTATTTT.

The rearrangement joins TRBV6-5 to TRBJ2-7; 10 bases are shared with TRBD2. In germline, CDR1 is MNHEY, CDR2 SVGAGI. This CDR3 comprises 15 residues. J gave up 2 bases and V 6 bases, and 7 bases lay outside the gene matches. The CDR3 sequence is CASSPTSGSPYEQYF. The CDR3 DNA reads TGTGCCAGCAGCCCGACTAGCGGGTCTCCCTACGAGCAGTACTTC.